This TCR beta chain was documented in a study of blood T cell repertoires in COVID-19. For the study at large: Specimens from acute and convalescent COVID-19 originated in the United States, Italy and Spain. T cells, B-cell-depleted T cells, or PBMCs supplied cDNA or gDNA.

Data came from immunoSEQ multiplex PCR; TCRdb stores just in-frame clones and leaves some out. Of under 75,000 clones in the sample, around 70% were seen once. This CDR3 spans 13 amino acids. Per the germline V gene, CDR1 is LNHDA and CDR2 is SQIVND (reference sequence). V was clipped by 7 bases and J by 4 bases, with 11 bases between them. The source material was peripheral blood. The rearrangement uses TRBV19 and TRBJ1-3; D is ambiguous. The TCR was taken from a man aged 60 to 69 with acute or convalescent COVID-19. The CDR3 coding sequence is TGTGCCAGTATCCCGAGGTTCGGAAACACCATATATTTT. Its translation is CASIPRFGNTIYF.